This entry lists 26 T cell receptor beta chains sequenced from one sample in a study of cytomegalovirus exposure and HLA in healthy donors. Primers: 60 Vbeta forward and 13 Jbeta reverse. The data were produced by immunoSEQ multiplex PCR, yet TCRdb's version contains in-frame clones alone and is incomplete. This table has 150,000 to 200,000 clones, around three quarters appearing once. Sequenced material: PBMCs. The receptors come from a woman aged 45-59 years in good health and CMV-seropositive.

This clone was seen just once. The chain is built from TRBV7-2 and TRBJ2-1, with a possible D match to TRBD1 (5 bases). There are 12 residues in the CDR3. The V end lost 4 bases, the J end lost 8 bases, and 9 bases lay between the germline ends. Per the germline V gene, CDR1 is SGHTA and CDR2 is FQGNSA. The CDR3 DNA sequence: TGTGCCAGCAGCTCAGGGTCCCATGAGCAGTTCTTC. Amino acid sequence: CASSSGSHEQFF.

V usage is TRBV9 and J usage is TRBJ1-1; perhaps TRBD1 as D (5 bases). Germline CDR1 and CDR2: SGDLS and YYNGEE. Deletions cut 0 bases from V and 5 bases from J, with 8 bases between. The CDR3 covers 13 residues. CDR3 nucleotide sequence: TGTGCCAGCAGCGTAGGATGGACAACTGAAGCTTTCTTT. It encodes CASSVGWTTEAFF.

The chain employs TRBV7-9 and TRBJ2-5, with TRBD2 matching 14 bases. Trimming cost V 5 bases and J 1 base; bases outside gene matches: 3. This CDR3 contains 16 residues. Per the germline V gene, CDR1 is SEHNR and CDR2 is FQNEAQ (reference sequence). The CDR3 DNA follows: TGTGCCAGCAGCCGAGGGACTAGCGGGGGCCAAGAGACCCAGTACTTC. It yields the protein CASSRGTSGGQETQYF. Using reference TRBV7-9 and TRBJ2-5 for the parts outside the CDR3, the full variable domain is DTGVSQNPRHKITKRGQNVTFRCDPISEHNRLYWYRQTLGQGPEFLTYFQNEAQLEKSRLLSDRFSAERPKGSFSTLEIQRTEQGDSAMYLCASSRGTSGGQETQYFGPGTRLLVL.

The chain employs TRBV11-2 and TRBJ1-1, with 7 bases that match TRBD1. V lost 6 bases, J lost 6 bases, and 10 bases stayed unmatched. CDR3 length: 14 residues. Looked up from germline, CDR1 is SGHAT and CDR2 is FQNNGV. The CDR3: CASRRTGFMAEAFF. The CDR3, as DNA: TGTGCCAGCAGGCGGACAGGATTTATGGCTGAAGCTTTCTTT.

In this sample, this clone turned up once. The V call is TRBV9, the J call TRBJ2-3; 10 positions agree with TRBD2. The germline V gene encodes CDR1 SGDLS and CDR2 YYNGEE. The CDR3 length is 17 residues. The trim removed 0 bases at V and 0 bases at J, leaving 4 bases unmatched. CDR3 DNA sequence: TGTGCCAGCAGCGTAGTAGCGGGGGGACCTAGCACAGATACGCAGTATTTT. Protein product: CASSVVAGGPSTDTQYF.

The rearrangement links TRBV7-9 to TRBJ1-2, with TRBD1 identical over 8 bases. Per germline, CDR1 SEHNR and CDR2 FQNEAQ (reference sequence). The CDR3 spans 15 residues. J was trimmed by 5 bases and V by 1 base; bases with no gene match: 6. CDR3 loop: CASSLGTGPLYGYTF. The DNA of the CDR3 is TGTGCCAGCAGCTTAGGGACAGGGCCTCTTTATGGCTACACCTTC.

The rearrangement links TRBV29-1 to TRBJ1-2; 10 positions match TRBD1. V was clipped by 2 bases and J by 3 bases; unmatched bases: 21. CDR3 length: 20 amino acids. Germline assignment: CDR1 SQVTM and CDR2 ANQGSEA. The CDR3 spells CSVENPPRPGQGIYYYGYTF. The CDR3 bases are TGCAGCGTTGAAAACCCACCCCGACCGGGACAGGGGATCTACTACTATGGCTACACCTTC.

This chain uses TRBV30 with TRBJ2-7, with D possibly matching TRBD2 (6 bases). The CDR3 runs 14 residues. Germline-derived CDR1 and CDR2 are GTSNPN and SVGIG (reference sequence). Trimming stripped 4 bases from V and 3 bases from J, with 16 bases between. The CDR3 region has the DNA TGTGCCTGGAACAGCCGCGGGGATAGCTACGAGCAGTACTTC. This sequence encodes CAWNSRGDSYEQYF.

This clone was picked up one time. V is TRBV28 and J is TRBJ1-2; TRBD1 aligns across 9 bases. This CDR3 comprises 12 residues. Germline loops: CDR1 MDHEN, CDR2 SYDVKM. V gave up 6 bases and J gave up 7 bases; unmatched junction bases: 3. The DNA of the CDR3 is TGTGCCAGCAGAACAGGGGGCTCTGGCTACACCTTC. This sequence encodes CASRTGGSGYTF.

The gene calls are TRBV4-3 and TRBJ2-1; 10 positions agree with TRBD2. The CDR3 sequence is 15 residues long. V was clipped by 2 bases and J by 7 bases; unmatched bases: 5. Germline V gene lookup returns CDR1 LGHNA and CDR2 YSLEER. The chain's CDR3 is CASSQLAGARNEQFF. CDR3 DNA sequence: TGCGCCAGCAGCCAACTAGCGGGAGCTCGGAATGAGCAGTTCTTC.

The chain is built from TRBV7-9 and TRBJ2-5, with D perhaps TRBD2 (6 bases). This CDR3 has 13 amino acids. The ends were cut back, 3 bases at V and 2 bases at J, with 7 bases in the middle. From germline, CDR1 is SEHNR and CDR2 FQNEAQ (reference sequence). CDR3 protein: CASSFSGQETQYF. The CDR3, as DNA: TGTGCCAGCAGCTTTAGCGGACAAGAGACCCAGTACTTC.

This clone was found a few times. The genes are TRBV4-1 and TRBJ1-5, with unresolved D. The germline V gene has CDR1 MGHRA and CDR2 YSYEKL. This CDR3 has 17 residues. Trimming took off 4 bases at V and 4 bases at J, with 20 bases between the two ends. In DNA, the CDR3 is TGCGCCAGCAGCCTATTTTCCGGGTCTCGCAAAAATCAGCCCCAGCATTTT. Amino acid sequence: CASSLFSGSRKNQPQHF.

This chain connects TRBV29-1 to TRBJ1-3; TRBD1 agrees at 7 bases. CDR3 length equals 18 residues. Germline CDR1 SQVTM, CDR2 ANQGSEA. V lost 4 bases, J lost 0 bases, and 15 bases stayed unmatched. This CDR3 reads CSVVHGRRQGHSGNTIYF. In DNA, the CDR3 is TGCAGCGTTGTTCACGGTCGGAGACAGGGCCACTCTGGAAACACCATATATTTT.

The CDR3 bases are TGTGCCATCAGCAAGGGGACAGGGGGGGCCAATGAGCAGTTCTTC. It translates to CAISKGTGGANEQFF. V and J are TRBV10-3 and TRBJ2-1; TRBD1 aligns across 11 bases. Germline assignment: CDR1 ENHRY and CDR2 SYGVKD. The CDR3 runs 15 residues. V gave up 6 bases and J gave up 6 bases; unmatched junction bases: 7.

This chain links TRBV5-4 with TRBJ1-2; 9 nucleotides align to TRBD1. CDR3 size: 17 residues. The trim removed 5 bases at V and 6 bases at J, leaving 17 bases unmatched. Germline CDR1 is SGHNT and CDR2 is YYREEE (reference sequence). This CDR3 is CASSSQRDRVSSDGYTF. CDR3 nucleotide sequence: TGTGCCAGCAGTTCGCAACGGGACAGGGTCAGTTCGGATGGCTACACCTTC.

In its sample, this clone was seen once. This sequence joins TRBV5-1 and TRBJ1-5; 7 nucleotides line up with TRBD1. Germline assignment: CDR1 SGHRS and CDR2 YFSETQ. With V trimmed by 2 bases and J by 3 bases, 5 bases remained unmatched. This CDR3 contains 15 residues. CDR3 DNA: TGCGCCAGCAGCTTCGAGGGGGCCCCCAATCAGCCCCAGCATTTT. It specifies CASSFEGAPNQPQHF.

CDR3 loop: CASSVQGTQNTEAFF. The CDR3 DNA reads TGTGCCAGCAGCGTACAGGGTACACAGAACACTGAAGCTTTCTTT. The chain uses TRBV7-3 and TRBJ1-1; possible D gene TRBD1, 6 bases. The CDR3 sequence is 15 residues long. CDR1 is SGHTA and CDR2 is FQGTGA in the germline V gene. V dropped 5 bases and J dropped 1 base, with 14 bases sitting between them.

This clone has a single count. This chain's CDR3 is CASSFRTGKAYEQYF. CDR3 DNA sequence: TGTGCCAGCAGCTTCCGGACAGGGAAGGCTTACGAGCAGTACTTC. V usage is TRBV11-2 and J usage is TRBJ2-7; 8 bases line up with TRBD1. This CDR3 is 15 amino acids long. V lost 3 bases, J lost 4 bases, and 8 bases stayed unmatched. Germline CDR1 and CDR2: SGHAT and FQNNGV.

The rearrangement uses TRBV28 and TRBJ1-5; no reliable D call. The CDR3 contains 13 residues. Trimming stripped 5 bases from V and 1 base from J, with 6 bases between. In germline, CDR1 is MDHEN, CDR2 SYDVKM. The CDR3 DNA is TGTGCCAGCAGTCCCTTCAGCAATCAGCCCCAGCATTTT. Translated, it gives CASSPFSNQPQHF.

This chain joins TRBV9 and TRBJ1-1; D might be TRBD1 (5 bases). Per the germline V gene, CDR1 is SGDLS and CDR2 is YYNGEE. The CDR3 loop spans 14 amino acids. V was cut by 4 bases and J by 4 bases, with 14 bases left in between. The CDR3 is CASSPNQGGTEAFF. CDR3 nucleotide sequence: TGTGCCAGCAGCCCAAACCAGGGAGGCACTGAAGCTTTCTTT.

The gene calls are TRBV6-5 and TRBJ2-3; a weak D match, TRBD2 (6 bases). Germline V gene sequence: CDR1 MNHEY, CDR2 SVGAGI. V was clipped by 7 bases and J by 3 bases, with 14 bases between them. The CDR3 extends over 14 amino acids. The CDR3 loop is CASIVGRETDTQYF. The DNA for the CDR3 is TGTGCCAGCATAGTCGGGCGGGAAACAGATACGCAGTATTTT.

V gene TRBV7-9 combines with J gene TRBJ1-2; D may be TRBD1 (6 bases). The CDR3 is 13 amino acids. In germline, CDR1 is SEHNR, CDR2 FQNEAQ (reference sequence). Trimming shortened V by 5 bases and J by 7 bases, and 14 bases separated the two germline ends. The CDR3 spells CASSRTGTRGYTF. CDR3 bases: TGTGCCAGCAGCAGGACCGGGACACGTGGCTACACCTTC.

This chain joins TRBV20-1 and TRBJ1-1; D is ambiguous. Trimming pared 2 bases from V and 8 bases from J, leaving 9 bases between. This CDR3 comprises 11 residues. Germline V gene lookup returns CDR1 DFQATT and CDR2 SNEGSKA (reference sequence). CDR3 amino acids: CSARNTAEAFF. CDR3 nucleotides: TGCAGTGCTAGAAACACCGCCGAAGCTTTCTTT.

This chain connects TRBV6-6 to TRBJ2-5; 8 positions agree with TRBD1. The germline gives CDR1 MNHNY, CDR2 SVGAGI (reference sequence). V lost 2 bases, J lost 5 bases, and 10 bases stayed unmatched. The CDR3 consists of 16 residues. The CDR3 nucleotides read TGTGCCAGCAGTTACAAACAGGGGGAAACCCGGGAGACCCAGTACTTC. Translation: CASSYKQGETRETQYF.

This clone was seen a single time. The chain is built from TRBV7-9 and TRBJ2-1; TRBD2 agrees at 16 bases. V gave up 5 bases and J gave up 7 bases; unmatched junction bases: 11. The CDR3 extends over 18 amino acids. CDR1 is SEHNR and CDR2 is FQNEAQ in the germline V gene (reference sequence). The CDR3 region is CASSPGLAGGPGLNEQFF. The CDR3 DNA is TGTGCCAGCAGCCCGGGACTAGCGGGGGGGCCTGGGTTGAATGAGCAGTTCTTC.

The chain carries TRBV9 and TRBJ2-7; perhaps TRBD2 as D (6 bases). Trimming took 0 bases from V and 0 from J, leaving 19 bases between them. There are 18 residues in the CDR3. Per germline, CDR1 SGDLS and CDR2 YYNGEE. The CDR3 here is CASSVGSGPTLDSYEQYF. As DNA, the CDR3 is TGTGCCAGCAGCGTAGGGAGCGGGCCAACTTTAGACTCCTACGAGCAGTACTTC.